The next 3 T cell receptor beta chains were all read from a single sample in a study of blood T cell repertoires in COVID-19. Here immunoSEQ multiplex PCR was the method, and the copy in TCRdb shows in-frame clones only, minus some. The profile shows over 200,000 clones, approximately 83% of them singletons. The specimen sequenced was peripheral blood. The source is a woman younger than 45 who had recovered from COVID-19.

The rearrangement uses TRBV5-5 and TRBJ2-5; TRBD2 matches 9 bases. Trimming took 0 bases from V and 3 from J; bases not matched to a gene: 9. CDR1 is SGHKS and CDR2 is YYEKEE in the germline V gene (reference sequence). The CDR3 covers 17 residues. The DNA for the CDR3 is TGTGCCAGCAGCTTGGTTAGCGGGGGCCTGGTTAAAGAGACCCAGTACTTC. The encoded protein is CASSLVSGGLVKETQYF.

This chain joins TRBV19 and TRBJ2-7; D remains unclear. CDR1 and CDR2 from the germline V gene are LNHDA and SQIVND (reference sequence). CDR3 length: 16 residues. V was cut by 4 bases and J by 0 bases, with 16 bases left in between. The CDR3 DNA reads TGTGCCAGTAGTACGCTCCTACCCGAGAGCTCCTACGAGCAGTACTTC. As protein: CASSTLLPESSYEQYF.

The V gene is TRBV7-3, the J gene TRBJ1-1; 12 nucleotides match TRBD1. With 5 bases clipped from V and 8 bases from J, the junction kept 3 bases outside the gene matches. The V gene's germline CDR1 is SGHTA and CDR2 FQGTGA. This CDR3 region has 13 residues. CDR3 bases: TGTGCCAGCAGCCCGGGACAGGGGGCAGAAGCTTTCTTT. Protein: CASSPGQGAEAFF.